This T cell receptor (beta chain) is drawn from a study of response to subunit inactivated influenza vaccine (dated by TCRdb to the late 2010s). About the full investigation: The study used deep quantitative T cell receptor repertoire profiling to track responses to a trivalent subunit inactivated influenza vaccine.

Comment on this clonotype: There is no known antigen for this receptor. No quality values exist for individual bases; no much larger clone is one base distant.

The library was prepared using RT-PCR. The listed sequencing device is Illumina HiSeq 2500. TCRdb applied fastp at Q25 and MiXCR to the public reads, then kept only in-frame beta chains. Every entry covers one CDR3 protein and lists the most common genes and DNA from its rows. Counted in this sample were fewer than 800,000 distinct CDR3 sequences; approximately 14% of them appeared once. 11% of the sample comes from the top ten. The paper as a whole reports these results and caveats: The authors suggested that each seasonal influenza vaccination may recruit only a limited number of new T cells.

The germline V gene yields MGHDK for CDR1 and SYGVNS for CDR2. Trimming takes 8 bases off V and 9 bases off J; junction bases not matched to a gene: 10. Reading from cysteine to phenylalanine, the CDR3 counts 14 amino acids. Kept here is only the CDR3 DNA, which spans 42 bases and is read in frame from base 1. Specimen: PBMCs from blood, collected roughly 12 days after vaccination. The receptor comes from a man over 45 who received an inactivated influenza vaccine. Donor details come from another sample of the same person, matched by shared clones. The chain couples TRBV25-1 to TRBJ1-6, with 7 middle bases fitting TRBD1. The CDR3 corresponds to CASQPQGPGSPLHF. The nucleotides are TGTGCCAGCCAGCCACAGGGGCCGGGTTCACCCCTCCACTTT.